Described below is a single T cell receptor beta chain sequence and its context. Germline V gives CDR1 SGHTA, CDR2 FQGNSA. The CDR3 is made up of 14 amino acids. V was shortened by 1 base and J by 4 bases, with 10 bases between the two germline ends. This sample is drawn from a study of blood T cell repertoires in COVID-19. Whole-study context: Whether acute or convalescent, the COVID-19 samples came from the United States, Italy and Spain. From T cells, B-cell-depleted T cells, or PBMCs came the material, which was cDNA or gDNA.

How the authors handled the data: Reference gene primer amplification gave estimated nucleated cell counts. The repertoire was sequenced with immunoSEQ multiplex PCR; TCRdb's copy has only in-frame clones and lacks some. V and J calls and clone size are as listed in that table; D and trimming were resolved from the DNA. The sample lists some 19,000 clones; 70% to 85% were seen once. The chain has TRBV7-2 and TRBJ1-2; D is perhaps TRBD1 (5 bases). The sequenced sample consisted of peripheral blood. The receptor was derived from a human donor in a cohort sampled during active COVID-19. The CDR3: CASSLVGGGYGYTF. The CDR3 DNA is TGTGCCAGCAGCTTAGTCGGGGGAGGCTATGGCTACACCTTC.